The 7 T cell receptor beta chains below were found in one sample sequenced in a study of neurological immune-mediated disorders. TCRdb re-derived calls from the 5' RACE reads in MiXCR, one entry per CDR3 protein. The sample contains about 59,000 distinct CDR3 sequences, approximately 25% of which appear only once. The time point denotes: technical triplicate 2. The specimen was PBMCs. Every receptor here comes from a man between 60 and 75 years old with HTLV-1-associated myelopathy (HAM/TSP).

Many counts were recorded for this clonotype. This chain connects TRBV11-1 to TRBJ2-1, with 9 bases aligning to TRBD1. The V gene end was trimmed by 2 bases and the J gene end by 0 bases; junction bases not matched to a gene: 8. The germline CDR1 and CDR2 sequences are SGHAT and FQDESV (reference sequence). The CDR3 spans 18 residues. CDR3 nucleotides: TGTGCCAGCAGCTTACGGGACAGGGTTGACAGCTCCTACAATGAGCAGTTCTTC. It encodes CASSLRDRVDSSYNEQFF.

This clonotype appeared a few times. This chain uses TRBV20-1 with TRBJ2-5; TRBD2 might be the D (7 bases). V was shortened by 2 bases and J by 4 bases, with 11 bases between the two germline ends. Germline V gene sequence: CDR1 DFQATT, CDR2 SNEGSKA (reference sequence). The CDR3 contains 13 residues. In nucleotides, the CDR3 is TGCAGTGCTAGATGGGGAGGGGGAGAGACCCAGTACTTC. It codes for CSARWGGGETQYF.

The rearrangement uses TRBV20-1 and TRBJ2-1; 7 bases are shared with TRBD1. The CDR3 runs 15 residues. J was trimmed by 2 bases and V by 2 bases; bases with no gene match: 6. Germline loops: CDR1 DFQATT, CDR2 SNEGSKA (reference sequence). In DNA form, the CDR3 reads TGCAGTGCTAGATCTGACAGGGCTACCTACAATGAGCAGTTCTTC. It is translated as CSARSDRATYNEQFF.

The chain links TRBV20-1 to TRBJ2-7; the match to TRBD2 covers 7 bases. Germline V CDR1 and CDR2: DFQATT, SNEGSKA (reference sequence). V trimming: 7 bases; J trimming: 5 bases; junction bases outside the gene matches: 14. The CDR3 is made up of 14 amino acids. The CDR3 sequence is CSVIGPIAGNEQYF. The CDR3 nucleotides read TGCAGTGTTATCGGACCCATAGCGGGTAACGAGCAGTACTTC.

This clonotype was picked up many times. V is TRBV29-1 and J is TRBJ1-5; D ambiguous. Trimming cost V 4 bases and J 7 bases, with 14 bases left between them. CDR1 is SQVTM, CDR2 ANQGSEA, per germline. The CDR3 consists of 13 residues. This chain's CDR3 is CSVVASDGQPQHF. The CDR3 DNA reads TGCAGCGTTGTCGCTTCCGACGGGCAGCCCCAGCATTTT.

There are many counts of this clonotype. This rearrangement joins TRBV4-2 to TRBJ1-2, with D maybe TRBD1 (5 bases). Germline V gene data show CDR1 as LGHNA and CDR2 as YNFKEQ. The CDR3 sequence is 12 residues long. Trimming cost V 2 bases and J 6 bases, with 7 bases left between them. DNA of the CDR3: TGTGCCAGCAGCCAAAACAGGAATGGCTACACCTTC. Its translation is CASSQNRNGYTF.

In regard to this clonotype: A clone one base away is much larger, so this may be a read error. The chain couples TRBV11-2 to TRBJ2-1, with D maybe TRBD2 (5 bases). V dropped 7 bases and J dropped 6 bases, with 19 bases sitting between them. CDR1 and CDR2 (germline): SGHAT, FQNNGV. The CDR3 is 15 residues long. The CDR3 loop reads CASILNSVPSNEQFF. CDR3 sequence (DNA): TGTGCCAGCATCTTGAATAGCGTTCCGAGCAATGAGCAGTTCTTC.